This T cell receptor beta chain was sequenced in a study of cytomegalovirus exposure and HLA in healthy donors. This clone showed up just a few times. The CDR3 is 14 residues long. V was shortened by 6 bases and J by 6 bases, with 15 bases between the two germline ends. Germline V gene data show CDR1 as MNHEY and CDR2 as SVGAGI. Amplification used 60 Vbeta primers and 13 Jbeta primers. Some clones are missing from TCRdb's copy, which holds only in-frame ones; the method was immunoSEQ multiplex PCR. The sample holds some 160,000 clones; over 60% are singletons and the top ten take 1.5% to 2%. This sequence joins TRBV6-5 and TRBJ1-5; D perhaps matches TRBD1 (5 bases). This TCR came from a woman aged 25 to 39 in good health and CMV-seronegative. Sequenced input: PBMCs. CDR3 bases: TGTGCCAGCAGCCTCCCCGGGGGGAGTCAGCCCCAGCATTTT. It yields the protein CASSLPGGSQPQHF.